Given below is one T cell receptor beta chain in context. Its antigen is as yet unknown. The sample belongs to a study of Ad26.COV2.S vaccination and SARS-CoV-2 variants. Study-level findings and limits: Total responses of T cells may have been underestimated by the analyses of TCR breadth and depth. Marked by substantial breadth, spike-specific CD8+ and CD4+ T cell responses were reportedly seen after vaccination.

Data came from immunoSEQ multiplex PCR; TCRdb stores just in-frame clones and leaves some out. The repertoire holds some 290,000 clones, with around 81% as singletons. The treatment: some 19 received Ad26.COV2.S at low or high dose, single or two shots; about 5 received placebo; per-sample allocation not given. All samples were drawn on day 63, counting from the first vaccine or placebo injection. The sequence was obtained from a person aged 18-65 years who received the Ad26.COV2.S COVID-19 vaccine or a placebo. Sequenced here: peripheral blood, sampled in a trial of Ad26.COV2.S vaccine versus placebo.

The CDR3, as DNA: TGTGCCAGCAGCCAAGGGCCGCGTCTAACCAATCAGCCCCAGCATTTT. It translates to CASSQGPRLTNQPQHF. The rearrangement uses TRBV3-1 (or the pseudogene TRBV3-2) and TRBJ1-5, with D hard to call. This CDR3 has 16 residues. Trimming took 1 base from V and 3 from J, leaving 13 bases between them. Germline values: CDR1 LGHDT, CDR2 YNNKEL (reference sequence).